This entry lists 2 T cell receptor beta chains sequenced from one sample in a study of blood T cell repertoires in COVID-19. Using immunoSEQ multiplex PCR, the repertoire was profiled, and TCRdb retains in-frame clones only, with some absent. The repertoire has 60,000 or so clones, 60% to 85% of them found once; the top ten carry roughly 3%. Material for sequencing was peripheral blood. These receptors were collected from a man aged 60-69 years with acute or convalescent COVID-19.

This clone was observed a handful of times. The chain employs TRBV29-1 and TRBJ2-1; D perhaps matches TRBD1 (5 bases). V was cut by 4 bases and J by 1 base, with 11 bases left in between. Germline CDR1 is SQVTM and CDR2 is ANQGSEA. The CDR3 loop spans 14 amino acids. This CDR3 is CSVATGTSYNEQFF. The CDR3 DNA is TGCAGCGTTGCAACAGGAACTTCCTACAATGAGCAGTTCTTC.

This clone was detected once. The chain links TRBV6-5 to TRBJ1-2; a weak D match, TRBD1 (6 bases). The CDR3 loop spans 12 amino acids. Germline V gene sequence: CDR1 MNHEY, CDR2 SVGAGI. V lost 7 bases, J lost 3 bases, and 9 bases lay in between. The CDR3, as DNA: TGTGCCAGCAAACAGGGCGACTATGGCTACACCTTC. Amino acids: CASKQGDYGYTF.